Sequencing of this T cell receptor beta chain was carried out in a study of cytomegalovirus exposure and HLA in healthy donors. V was clipped by 7 bases and J by 2 bases, with 11 bases between them. Germline values: CDR1 SGHVS, CDR2 FQNEAQ. CDR3 length equals 13 residues. Study-wide points: Three CMV-associated chains proved CMV antigen-specific in vitro.

Details on this clone: As yet, its antigen is unknown.

Produced via immunoSEQ multiplex PCR; TCRdb's table is partial and in-frame only. Among under 150,000 clones, around 87% were seen once, and the ten largest hold just under 9%. V and J are TRBV7-8 and TRBJ2-5, with D possibly matching TRBD1 (5 bases). The source material was PBMCs. The receptor was derived from a young man in good health and CMV-seropositive. This CDR3 reads CASTRQLQETQYF. The CDR3 region has the DNA TGTGCCAGCACCCGACAGTTACAAGAGACCCAGTACTTC.